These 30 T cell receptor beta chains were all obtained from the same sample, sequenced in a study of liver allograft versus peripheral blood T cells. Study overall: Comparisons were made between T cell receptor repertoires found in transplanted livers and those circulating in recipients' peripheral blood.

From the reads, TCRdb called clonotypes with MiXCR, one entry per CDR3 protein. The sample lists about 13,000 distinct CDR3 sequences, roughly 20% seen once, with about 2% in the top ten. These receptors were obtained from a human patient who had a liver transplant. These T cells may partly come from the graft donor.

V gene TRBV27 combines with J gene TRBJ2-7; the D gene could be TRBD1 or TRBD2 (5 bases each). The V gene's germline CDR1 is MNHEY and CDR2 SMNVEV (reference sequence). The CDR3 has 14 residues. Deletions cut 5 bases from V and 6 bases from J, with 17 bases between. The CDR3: CASSRDQFTSEQYF. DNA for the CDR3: TGTGCCAGCAGTCGGGACCAATTTACGAGCGAGCAGTACTTC.

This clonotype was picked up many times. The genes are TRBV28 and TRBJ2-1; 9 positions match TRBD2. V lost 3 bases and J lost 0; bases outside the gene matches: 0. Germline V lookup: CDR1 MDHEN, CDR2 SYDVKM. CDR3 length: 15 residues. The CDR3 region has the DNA TGTGCCAGCAGTTTTAGCGGGAGCTCCTACAATGAGCAGTTCTTC. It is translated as CASSFSGSSYNEQFF.

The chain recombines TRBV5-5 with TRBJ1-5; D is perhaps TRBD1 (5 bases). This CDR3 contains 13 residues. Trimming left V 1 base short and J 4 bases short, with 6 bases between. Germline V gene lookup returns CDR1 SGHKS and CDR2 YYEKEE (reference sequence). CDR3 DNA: TGTGCCAGCAGCTTGCAGGGAAATCAGCCCCAGCATTTT. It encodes CASSLQGNQPQHF.

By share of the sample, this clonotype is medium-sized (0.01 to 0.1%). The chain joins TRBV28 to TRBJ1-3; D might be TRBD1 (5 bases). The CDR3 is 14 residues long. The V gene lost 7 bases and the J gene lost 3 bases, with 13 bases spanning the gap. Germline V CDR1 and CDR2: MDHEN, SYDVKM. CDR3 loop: CASTDTGVGNTIYF. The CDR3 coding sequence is TGTGCCAGCACCGATACAGGCGTTGGAAACACCATATATTTT.

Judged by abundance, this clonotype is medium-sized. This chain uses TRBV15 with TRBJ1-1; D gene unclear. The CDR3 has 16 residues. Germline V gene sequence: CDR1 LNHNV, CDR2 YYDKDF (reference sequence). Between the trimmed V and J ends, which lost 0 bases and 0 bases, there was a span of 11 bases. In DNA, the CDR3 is TGTGCCACCAGCAGAGATCATACAACTTTGAACACTGAAGCTTTCTTT. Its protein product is CATSRDHTTLNTEAFF.

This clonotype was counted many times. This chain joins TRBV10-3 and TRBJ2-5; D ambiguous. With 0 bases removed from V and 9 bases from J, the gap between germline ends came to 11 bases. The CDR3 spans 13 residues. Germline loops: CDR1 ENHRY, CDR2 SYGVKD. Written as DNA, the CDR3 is TGTGCCATCAGTGAGTCGACGGAAACGTCCCAGTACTTC. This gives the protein CAISESTETSQYF.

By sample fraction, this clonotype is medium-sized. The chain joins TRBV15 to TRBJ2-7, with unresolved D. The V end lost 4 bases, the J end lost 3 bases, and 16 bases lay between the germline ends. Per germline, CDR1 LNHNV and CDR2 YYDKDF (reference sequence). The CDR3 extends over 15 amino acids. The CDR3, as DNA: TGTGCCACCAGCACAACGACAAAGGGCCGCTACGAGCAGTACTTC. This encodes CATSTTTKGRYEQYF.

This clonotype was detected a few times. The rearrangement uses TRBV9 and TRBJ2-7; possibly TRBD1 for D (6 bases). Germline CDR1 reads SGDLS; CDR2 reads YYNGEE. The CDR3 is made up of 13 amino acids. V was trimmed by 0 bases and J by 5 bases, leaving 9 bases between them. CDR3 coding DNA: TGTGCCAGCAGCGTAGACCCAGGGGACGAGCAGTACTTC. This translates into CASSVDPGDEQYF.

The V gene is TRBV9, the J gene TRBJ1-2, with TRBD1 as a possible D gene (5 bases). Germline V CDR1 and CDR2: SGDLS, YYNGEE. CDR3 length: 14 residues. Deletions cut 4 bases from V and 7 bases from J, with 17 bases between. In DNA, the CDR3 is TGTGCCAGCAGCCTCTCCCCAGGGAGCGGTGGCTACACCTTC. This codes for CASSLSPGSGGYTF.

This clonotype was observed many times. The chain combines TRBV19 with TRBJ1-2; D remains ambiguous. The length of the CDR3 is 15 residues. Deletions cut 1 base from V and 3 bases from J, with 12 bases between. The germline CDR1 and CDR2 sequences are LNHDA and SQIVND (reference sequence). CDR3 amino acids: CASSIGEDGYYGYTF. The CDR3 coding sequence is TGTGCCAGTAGTATAGGGGAGGACGGATACTATGGCTACACCTTC.

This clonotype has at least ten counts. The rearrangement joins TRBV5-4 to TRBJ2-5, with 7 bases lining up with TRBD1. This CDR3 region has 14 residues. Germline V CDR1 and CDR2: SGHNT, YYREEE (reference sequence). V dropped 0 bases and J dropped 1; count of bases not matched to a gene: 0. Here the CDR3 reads CASSLGTGQETQYF. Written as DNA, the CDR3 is TGTGCCAGCAGCTTGGGGACAGGCCAAGAGACCCAGTACTTC.

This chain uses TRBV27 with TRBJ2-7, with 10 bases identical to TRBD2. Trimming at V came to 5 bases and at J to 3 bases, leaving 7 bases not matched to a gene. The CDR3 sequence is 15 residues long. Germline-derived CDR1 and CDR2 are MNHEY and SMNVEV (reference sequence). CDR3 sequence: CASSRTSGVLYEQYF. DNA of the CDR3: TGTGCCAGCAGTCGGACTAGCGGAGTTCTCTACGAGCAGTACTTC.

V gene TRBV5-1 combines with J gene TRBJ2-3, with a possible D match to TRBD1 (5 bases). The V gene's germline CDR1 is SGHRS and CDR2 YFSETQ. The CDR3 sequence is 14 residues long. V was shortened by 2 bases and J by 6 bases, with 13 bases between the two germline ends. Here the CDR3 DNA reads TGCGCCAGCAGCTTTGGGCAGGGTGACGATACGCAGTATTTT. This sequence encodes CASSFGQGDDTQYF. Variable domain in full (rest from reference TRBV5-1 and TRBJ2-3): KAGVTQTPRYLIKTRGQQVTLSCSPISGHRSVSWYQQTPGQGLQFLFEYFSETQRNKGNFPGRFSGRQFSNSRSEMNVSTLELGDSALYLCASSFGQGDDTQYFGPGTRLTVL.

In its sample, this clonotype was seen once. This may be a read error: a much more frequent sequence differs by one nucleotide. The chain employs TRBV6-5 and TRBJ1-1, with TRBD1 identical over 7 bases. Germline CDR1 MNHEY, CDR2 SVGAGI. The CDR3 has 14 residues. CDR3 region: CASSSSGGRTEASF. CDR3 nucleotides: TGTGCCAGCAGTTCCTCAGGGGGTAGGACTGAAGCTTCCTTT.

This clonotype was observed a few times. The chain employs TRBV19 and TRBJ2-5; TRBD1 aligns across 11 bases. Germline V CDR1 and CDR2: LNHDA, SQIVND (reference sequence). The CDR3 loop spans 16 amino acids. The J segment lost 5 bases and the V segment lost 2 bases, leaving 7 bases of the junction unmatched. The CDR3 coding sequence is TGTGCCAGTAGTATAAGCCGGACAGGGGGCTGGGAGACCCAGTACTTC. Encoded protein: CASSISRTGGWETQYF.

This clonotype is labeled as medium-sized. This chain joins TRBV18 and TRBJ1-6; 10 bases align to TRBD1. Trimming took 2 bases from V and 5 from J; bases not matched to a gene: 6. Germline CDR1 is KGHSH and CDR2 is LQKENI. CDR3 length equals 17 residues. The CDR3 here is CASSPSATGGNNSPLHF. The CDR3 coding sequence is TGTGCCAGCTCACCATCGGCGACAGGGGGCAATAATTCACCCCTCCACTTT.

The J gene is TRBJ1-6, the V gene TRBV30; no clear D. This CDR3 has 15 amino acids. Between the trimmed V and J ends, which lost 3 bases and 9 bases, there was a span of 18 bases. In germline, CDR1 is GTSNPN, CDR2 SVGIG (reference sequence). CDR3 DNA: TGTGCCTGGAGCCCAAAGCTCGGTAAATTTTCACCCCTCCACTTT. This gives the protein CAWSPKLGKFSPLHF.

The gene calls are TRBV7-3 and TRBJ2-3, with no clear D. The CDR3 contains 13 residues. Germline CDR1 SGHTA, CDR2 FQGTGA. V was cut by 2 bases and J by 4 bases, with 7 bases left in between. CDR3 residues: CASSLDVADTQYF. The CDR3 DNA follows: TGTGCCAGCAGCTTAGATGTAGCAGATACGCAGTATTTT.

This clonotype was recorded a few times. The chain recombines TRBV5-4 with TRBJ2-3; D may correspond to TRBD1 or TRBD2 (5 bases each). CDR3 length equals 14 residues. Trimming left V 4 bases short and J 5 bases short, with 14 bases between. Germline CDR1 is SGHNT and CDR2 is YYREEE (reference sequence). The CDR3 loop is CASSTRQRGDTQYF. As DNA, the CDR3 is TGTGCCAGCAGCACAAGACAGAGGGGAGATACGCAGTATTTT.

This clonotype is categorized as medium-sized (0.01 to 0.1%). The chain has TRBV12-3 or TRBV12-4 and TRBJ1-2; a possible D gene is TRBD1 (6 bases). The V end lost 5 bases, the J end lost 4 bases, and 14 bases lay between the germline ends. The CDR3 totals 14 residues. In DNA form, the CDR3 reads TGTGCCAGCAGTCGACGGGACAAAATCTATGGCTACACCTTC. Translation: CASSRRDKIYGYTF.

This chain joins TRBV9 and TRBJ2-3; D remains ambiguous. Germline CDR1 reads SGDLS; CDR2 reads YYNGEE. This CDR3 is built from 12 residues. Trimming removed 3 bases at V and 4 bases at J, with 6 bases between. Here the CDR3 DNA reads TGTGCCAGCAGCGAGTTGGCAGATACGCAGTATTTT. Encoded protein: CASSELADTQYF. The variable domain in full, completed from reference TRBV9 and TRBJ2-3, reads DSGVTQTPKHLITATGQRVTLRCSPRSGDLSVYWYQQSLDQGLQFLIQYYNGEERAKGNILERFSAQQFPDLHSELNLSSLELGDSALYFCASSELADTQYFGPGTRLTVL.

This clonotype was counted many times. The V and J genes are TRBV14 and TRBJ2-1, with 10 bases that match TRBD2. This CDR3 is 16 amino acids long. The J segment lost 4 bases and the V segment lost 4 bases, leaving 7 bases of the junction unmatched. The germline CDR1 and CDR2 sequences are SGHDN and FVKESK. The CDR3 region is CASSRAGGITYNEQFF. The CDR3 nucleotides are TGTGCCAGCAGCCGAGCGGGGGGGATAACTTACAATGAGCAGTTCTTC.

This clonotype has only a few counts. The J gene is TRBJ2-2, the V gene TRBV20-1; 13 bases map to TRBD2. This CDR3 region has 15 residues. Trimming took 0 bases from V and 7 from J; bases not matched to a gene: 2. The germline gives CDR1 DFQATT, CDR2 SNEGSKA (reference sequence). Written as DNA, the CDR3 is TGCAGTGCTAGAGATGGGACTAGCGGGGTCGGGGAGCTGTTTTTT. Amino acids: CSARDGTSGVGELFF.

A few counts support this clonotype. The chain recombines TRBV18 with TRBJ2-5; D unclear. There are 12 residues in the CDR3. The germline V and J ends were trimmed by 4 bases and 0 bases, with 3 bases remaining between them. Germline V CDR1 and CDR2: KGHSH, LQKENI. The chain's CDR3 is CASSRDQETQYF. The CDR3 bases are TGTGCCAGCTCACGAGACCAAGAGACCCAGTACTTC.

The CDR3, as DNA: TGTGCCAGCAGTGGAGGGACTTCTGCGGAAAAACTGTTTTTT. Translation: CASSGGTSAEKLFF. This rearrangement joins TRBV2 to TRBJ1-4; D perhaps matches TRBD1 (5 bases). The V end lost 4 bases, the J end lost 8 bases, and 14 bases lay between the germline ends. The germline CDR1 and CDR2 sequences are SNHLY and FYNNEI. The length of the CDR3 is 14 residues.

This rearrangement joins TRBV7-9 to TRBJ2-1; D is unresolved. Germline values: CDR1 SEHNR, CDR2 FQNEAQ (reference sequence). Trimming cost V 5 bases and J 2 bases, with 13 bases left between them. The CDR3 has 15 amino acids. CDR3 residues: CASSGDSGPYNEQFF. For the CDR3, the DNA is TGTGCCAGCAGCGGGGATTCTGGTCCCTACAATGAGCAGTTCTTC. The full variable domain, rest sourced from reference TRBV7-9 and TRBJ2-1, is DTGVSQNPRHKITKRGQNVTFRCDPISEHNRLYWYRQTLGQGPEFLTYFQNEAQLEKSRLLSDRFSAERPKGSFSTLEIQRTEQGDSAMYLCASSGDSGPYNEQFFGPGTRLTVL.

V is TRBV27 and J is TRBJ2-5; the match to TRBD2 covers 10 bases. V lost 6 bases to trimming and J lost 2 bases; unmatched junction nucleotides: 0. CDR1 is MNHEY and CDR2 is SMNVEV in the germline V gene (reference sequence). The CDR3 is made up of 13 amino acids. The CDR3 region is CASRLAGQETQYF. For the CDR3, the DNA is TGTGCCAGCAGACTAGCGGGGCAAGAGACCCAGTACTTC.

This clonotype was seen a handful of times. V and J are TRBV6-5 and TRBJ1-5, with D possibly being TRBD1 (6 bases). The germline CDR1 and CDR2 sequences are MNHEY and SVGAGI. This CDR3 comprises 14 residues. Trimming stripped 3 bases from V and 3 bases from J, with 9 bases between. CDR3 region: CASSYRGANQPQHF. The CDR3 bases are TGTGCCAGCAGTTATCGGGGGGCCAATCAGCCCCAGCATTTT.

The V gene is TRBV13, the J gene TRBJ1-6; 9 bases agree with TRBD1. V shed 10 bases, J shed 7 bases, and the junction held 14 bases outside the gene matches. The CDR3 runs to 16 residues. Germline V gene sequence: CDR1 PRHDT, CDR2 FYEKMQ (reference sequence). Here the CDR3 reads CAKRYTGTGINSPLHF. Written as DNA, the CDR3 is TGTGCCAAACGCTACACGGGGACAGGGATCAATTCACCCCTCCACTTT.

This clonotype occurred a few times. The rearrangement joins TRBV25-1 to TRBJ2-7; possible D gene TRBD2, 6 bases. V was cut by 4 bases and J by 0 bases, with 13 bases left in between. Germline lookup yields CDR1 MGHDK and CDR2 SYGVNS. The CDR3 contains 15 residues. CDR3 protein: CASSVGLSHSYEQYF. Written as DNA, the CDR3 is TGTGCCAGCAGTGTTGGACTATCCCACTCCTACGAGCAGTACTTC.